This T cell receptor (delta chain) comes out of a study of gamma-delta T cells after stem cell transplantation. There are 17 residues in the CDR3. The germline V gene has CDR1 GEAIGNYY and CDR2 EKD. TCRdb reprocessed the RT-PCR reads using CATT. The sample shows roughly 2,000 delta-chain clones, about 1.1% of them seen only once. In regard to this clone: A far larger clone differs by one base, so this is likely a read error.

Input material: gamma-delta T cells. The chain couples TRDV2 to TRDJ1; 12 bases line up with TRDD3. The source is a human donor. It is not recorded whose cells these are; they may come from a transplant donor. CDR3 bases: TGTGCCTGTGACACACTGGGGGATACTGGTTATACCGATAAACCCATCTTT. It translates to CACDTLGDTGYTDKPIF.